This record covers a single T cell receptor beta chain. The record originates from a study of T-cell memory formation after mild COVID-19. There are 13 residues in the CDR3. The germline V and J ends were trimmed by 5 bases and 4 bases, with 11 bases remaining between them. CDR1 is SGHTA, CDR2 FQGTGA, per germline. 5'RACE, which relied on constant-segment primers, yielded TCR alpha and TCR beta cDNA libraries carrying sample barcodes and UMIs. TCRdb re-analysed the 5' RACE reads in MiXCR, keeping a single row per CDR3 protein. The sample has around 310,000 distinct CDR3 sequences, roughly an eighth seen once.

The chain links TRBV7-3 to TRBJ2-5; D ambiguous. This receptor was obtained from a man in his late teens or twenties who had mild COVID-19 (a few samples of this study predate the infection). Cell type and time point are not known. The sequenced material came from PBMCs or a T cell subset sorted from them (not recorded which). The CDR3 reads CASSEQFGETQYF. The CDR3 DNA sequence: TGTGCCAGCAGCGAACAATTTGGAGAGACCCAGTACTTC.